Shown below are 20 T cell receptor beta chains from a single sample sequenced in a study of shared clonotypes between healthy human individuals. Some clones are missing from TCRdb's copy, which holds only in-frame ones; the method was immunoSEQ multiplex PCR. The table records over 2 million clones, approximately 95% of them present only once. The sample comprised naive CD4+ T cells sorted from blood. Subset specified: CD45RA+ positively selected. The receptors derive from a man aged 18-30 years in good health.

The genes are TRBV25-1 and TRBJ2-7, with TRBD2 matching over 8 bases. V shed 3 bases and J 6 bases; nucleotides not matched to a gene: 7. Germline assignment: CDR1 MGHDK and CDR2 SYGVNS. The CDR3 is made up of 14 amino acids. CDR3 sequence (DNA): TGTGCCAGCAGTGACTTTGGACTAGCCGTCGAGCAGTACTTC. This sequence encodes CASSDFGLAVEQYF.

For this clone: Other DNA sequences in the same sample also yield this CDR3. The chain couples TRBV29-1 to TRBJ2-2; TRBD2 aligns across 9 bases. V lost 5 bases, J lost 1 base, and 2 bases stayed unmatched. This CDR3 has 14 amino acids. The V gene's germline CDR1 is SQVTM and CDR2 ANQGSEA. CDR3 residues: CSVRAGGNTGELFF. CDR3 DNA: TGCAGCGTTAGAGCGGGGGGGAACACCGGGGAGCTGTTTTTT.

V usage is TRBV15 and J usage is TRBJ2-6; 8 nucleotides align to TRBD1. The CDR3 runs to 19 residues. Germline V gene lookup returns CDR1 LNHNV and CDR2 YYDKDF (reference sequence). After removal of 1 base from V and 0 bases from J, the junction contained 8 bases not matched to a gene. CDR3 region: CATSRGGGTGTSGANVLTF. The CDR3 region has the DNA TGTGCCACCAGCAGAGGGGGCGGGACAGGTACCTCTGGGGCCAACGTCCTGACTTTC.

The chain is built from TRBV14 and TRBJ2-7; D is undetermined. With 6 bases removed from V and 4 bases from J, the gap between germline ends came to 10 bases. This CDR3 has 12 residues. Per germline, CDR1 SGHDN and CDR2 FVKESK. The CDR3 bases are TGTGCCAGCAGGATCGCTCGGTACGAGCAGTACTTC. It encodes CASRIARYEQYF.

On this clone itself: Its ends do not fully match the called genes, so a read error is possible. V is TRBV2 and J is TRBJ1-1; the D is unclear. In germline, CDR1 is SNHLY, CDR2 FYNNEI. This CDR3 has 13 residues. The CDR3 coding sequence is TGTGCCAGCAGGGAAGACCTGAACACTGAAGCTTTCTTT. Protein product: CASREDLNTEAFF.

On this clone itself: Within the sample, other DNA sequences also encode this same CDR3. V is TRBV5-6 and J is TRBJ2-7, with unresolved D. The CDR3 sequence is 12 residues long. The V gene lost 3 bases and the J gene lost 2 bases, with 6 bases spanning the gap. Germline V gene data show CDR1 as SGHDT and CDR2 as YYEEEE. The CDR3 DNA follows: TGTGCCAGCAGCTCTGAACCCTACGAGCAGTACTTC. Amino acid sequence: CASSSEPYEQYF.

The V call is TRBV18, the J call TRBJ2-3, with TRBD1 as a possible D gene (5 bases). The CDR3 extends over 14 amino acids. V was pared by 3 bases and J by 6 bases, with 13 bases between. From germline, CDR1 is KGHSH and CDR2 LQKENI. For the CDR3, the DNA is TGTGCCAGCTCACCGCAGGGCCCCCCGGATACGCAGTATTTT. It is translated as CASSPQGPPDTQYF.

Notes on this clone: Other DNA sequences in this specimen translate into the identical CDR3. The chain employs TRBV29-1 and TRBJ2-2, with TRBD1 matching 7 bases. This CDR3 spans 12 amino acids. The V and J ends lost 7 bases and 3 bases, in that order; junction bases with no gene match: 2. Germline V lookup: CDR1 SQVTM, CDR2 ANQGSEA. The CDR3 spells CSGTGDTGELFF. In nucleotides, the CDR3 is TGCAGCGGAACAGGGGACACCGGGGAGCTGTTTTTT.

The chain is built from TRBV11-2 and TRBJ2-7; 12 positions agree with TRBD2. Unmatched junction bases numbered 6, after V lost 5 bases and J lost 4 bases. Germline CDR1 SGHAT, CDR2 FQNNGV. The CDR3 sequence is 15 residues long. Here the CDR3 reads CASSPGLAGLYEQYF. In nucleotides, the CDR3 is TGTGCCAGCAGCCCCGGACTAGCGGGGCTATACGAGCAGTACTTC. The whole variable domain, filled in from reference TRBV11-2 and TRBJ2-7, reads EAGVAQSPRYKIIEKRQSVAFWCNPISGHATLYWYQQILGQGPKLLIQFQNNGVVDDSQLPKDRFSAERLKGVDSTLKIQPAKLEDSAVYLCASSPGLAGLYEQYFGPGTRLTVT.

V usage is TRBV11-2 and J usage is TRBJ2-3; D remains unclear. Germline loops: CDR1 SGHAT, CDR2 FQNNGV. Deletions cut 5 bases from V and 4 bases from J, with 10 bases between. CDR3 length: 13 amino acids. The CDR3 reads CASSLGYADTQYF. CDR3 in DNA: TGTGCCAGCAGCCTGGGATACGCAGATACGCAGTATTTT. Drawing the rest from reference TRBV11-2 and TRBJ2-3, the complete variable domain is EAGVAQSPRYKIIEKRQSVAFWCNPISGHATLYWYQQILGQGPKLLIQFQNNGVVDDSQLPKDRFSAERLKGVDSTLKIQPAKLEDSAVYLCASSLGYADTQYFGPGTRLTVL.

Notes on this clone: A junction boundary mismatches the germline segment, possibly from a read error. V gene TRBV7-7 combines with J gene TRBJ2-3; 11 nucleotides match TRBD2. CDR1 is SSHAT, CDR2 FNYEAQ, per germline (reference sequence). The CDR3 sequence is 17 residues long. CDR3 nucleotides: TGTGCTAGCAGCTCCTCGACTAGCGGGGATAGCGGATATACGCAGTATTTT. Translated: CASSSSTSGDSGYTQYF.

A remark on this clone: The sample holds other DNA sequences that translate to the same CDR3. The chain carries TRBV18 and TRBJ2-5, with D uncertain. Deletions cut 4 bases from V and 4 bases from J, with 7 bases between. The germline V gene encodes CDR1 KGHSH and CDR2 LQKENI. The CDR3 covers 12 residues. CDR3 region: CASSRGLETQYF. CDR3 DNA: TGTGCCAGCTCACGTGGCTTAGAGACCCAGTACTTC. The full variable domain, with the rest looked up from reference TRBV18 and TRBJ2-5, is NAGVMQNPRHLVRRRGQEARLRCSPMKGHSHVYWYRQLPEEGLKFMVYLQKENIIDESGMPKERFSAEFPKEGPSILRIQQVVRGDSAAYFCASSRGLETQYFGPGTRLLVL.

This clone occurred once. The rearrangement uses TRBV7-2 and TRBJ2-7, with 9 bases aligning to TRBD1. The CDR3 is 14 amino acids. V was clipped by 3 bases and J by 4 bases; unmatched bases: 4. Germline lookup yields CDR1 SGHTA and CDR2 FQGNSA. In DNA, the CDR3 is TGTGCCAGCAGCTTCACAGGGGGCGTATACGAGCAGTACTTC. This translates into CASSFTGGVYEQYF. Looking up the rest from reference TRBV7-2 and TRBJ2-7 gives the full variable domain: GAGVSQSPSNKVTEKGKDVELRCDPISGHTALYWYRQSLGQGLEFLIYFQGNSAPDKSGLPSDRFSAERTGGSVSTLTIQRTQQEDSAVYLCASSFTGGVYEQYFGPGTRLTVT.

The genes are TRBV7-6 and TRBJ2-7; 12 bases map to TRBD2. Germline V CDR1 and CDR2: SGHVS, FNYEAQ. J was trimmed by 1 base and V by 1 base; bases with no gene match: 5. CDR3 length equals 17 residues. Written as DNA, the CDR3 is TGTGCCAGCAGCTTAGGACTAGCGGGAGCAGGGTCCTACGAGCAGTACTTC. Amino acid sequence: CASSLGLAGAGSYEQYF.

The V and J genes are TRBV2 and TRBJ1-5; D gene ambiguous. Germline V gives CDR1 SNHLY, CDR2 FYNNEI. V was cut by 3 bases and J by 4 bases, with 7 bases left in between. The CDR3 spans 13 residues. CDR3 DNA sequence: TGTGCCAGCAGTGACGGCGAAAATCAGCCCCAGCATTTT. Translation: CASSDGENQPQHF.

This clone was seen once. Different DNA sequences within this sample yield the same CDR3. This chain connects TRBV18 to TRBJ1-1; a weak D match, TRBD1 (6 bases). Germline assignment: CDR1 KGHSH and CDR2 LQKENI. The V and J ends lost 3 bases and 1 base respectively, with 9 bases between them. The CDR3 is 14 residues long. The CDR3 DNA reads TGTGCCAGCTCACCGGGACACCCGAACACTGAAGCTTTCTTT. It translates to CASSPGHPNTEAFF.

The chain carries TRBV25-1 and TRBJ1-1, with D possibly matching TRBD1 (6 bases). Germline CDR1 is MGHDK and CDR2 is SYGVNS. This CDR3 spans 17 amino acids. The ends were cut back, 3 bases at V and 4 bases at J, with 21 bases in the middle. The CDR3 reads CASSDRQGRPLGTEAFF. For the CDR3, the DNA is TGTGCCAGCAGTGACCGCCAGGGGAGACCCTTGGGCACTGAAGCTTTCTTT.

This clone was seen a single time. This chain joins TRBV6-1 and TRBJ1-1; weak D call: TRBD1 (5 bases). The CDR3 is made up of 16 amino acids. Germline V gene data show CDR1 as MNHNS and CDR2 as SASEGT. V was trimmed by 3 bases and J by 0 bases, leaving 14 bases between them. DNA for the CDR3: TGTGCCAGCAGTGAGACAGTCGTAATCCTGAACACTGAAGCTTTCTTT. Residues: CASSETVVILNTEAFF.

V is TRBV10-1 and J is TRBJ2-1; tentatively, D is TRBD2 (5 bases). Germline CDR1 and CDR2: WNHNN and SYGVQD (reference sequence). The germline V and J ends were trimmed by 0 bases and 10 bases, with 16 bases remaining between them. The CDR3 extends over 15 amino acids. The CDR3 DNA reads TGCGCCAGCAGTGAGTCGACACTAGTCTCTGGGGAGCAGTTCTTC. Residues: CASSESTLVSGEQFF.

This chain connects TRBV7-3 to TRBJ2-4; D assignment may be TRBD1 or TRBD2 (5 bases each). This CDR3 is 15 amino acids long. Germline values: CDR1 SGHTA, CDR2 FQGTGA. Trimming left V 5 bases short and J 0 bases short, with 11 bases between. The CDR3 DNA follows: TGTGCCAGCAGCCCCTTCGGGGCAGCCAAAAACATTCAGTACTTC. Translated, it gives CASSPFGAAKNIQYF.